This record looks at one TCR beta chain sequence and its context. What it binds is unknown. These data belong to a study of T cells in localized non-small cell lung cancer. CDR1 is KGHSH, CDR2 LQKENI, per germline. The ends were cut back, 3 bases at V and 0 bases at J, with 15 bases in the middle. The CDR3 contains 16 residues. Study results and limitations: Higher T cell density in the blood was associated with longer overall survival, whereas higher adjacent-lung clonality associated with shorter survival. Appearance in adjacent lung was seen for a median around 55 of the top 100 tumor clones. Sequencing covered just one tumor region, so heterogeneity cannot be ruled out.

Here immunoSEQ multiplex PCR was the method, and the copy in TCRdb shows in-frame clones only, minus some. The repertoire holds around 100,000 clones, with about nine tenths as singletons. The rearrangement uses TRBV18 and TRBJ2-7, with a possible D match to TRBD1 (6 bases). The TCR originated in a man between 40 and 70 years old with stage I squamous cell lung carcinoma. Specimen: peripheral blood, collected before any cancer treatment. The CDR3 bases are TGTGCCAGCTCACCTAGGGGGACACCGGGCTCCTACGAGCAGTACTTC. Amino acid sequence: CASSPRGTPGSYEQYF.